The present T cell receptor beta chain was sequenced within a study of blood T cell repertoires in COVID-19. On the study more broadly: PBMCs, B-cell-depleted T cells, or T cells provided the cDNA or gDNA that made up the material.

Only in-frame clones appear in the TCRdb table, and some are missing; sequencing was by immunoSEQ multiplex PCR. The table has some 200,000 clones, about 88% seen once. This clonotype was sampled from a woman aged 25 to 39 who had recovered from COVID-19. The sequencing input was PBMCs or T cells enriched from blood (not recorded which).

The CDR3 here is CASSVAGGLSDEQFF. The DNA for the CDR3 is TGTGCCAGCAGCGTAGCGGGGGGGCTTTCGGATGAGCAGTTCTTC. This chain connects TRBV9 to TRBJ2-1; the match to TRBD2 covers 8 bases. CDR3 length: 15 residues. The V gene's germline CDR1 is SGDLS and CDR2 YYNGEE. V shed 0 bases, J shed 8 bases, and the junction held 7 bases outside the gene matches.